The rows below give T cell receptor beta chains drawn from one sample of a study of blood T cell repertoires in COVID-19. Profiling relied on immunoSEQ multiplex PCR, and the TCRdb table lists in-frame clones only, not all of them. The repertoire holds around 150,000 clones, with 75% to 90% as singletons. The sequenced sample was peripheral blood. The receptors shown here come from a man aged 65 to 85 with acute or convalescent COVID-19. CDR3s include the opening cysteine and the closing phenylalanine or tryptophan. D genes are given only for firm matches. A clone size is listed for some rows: how often the clone was seen (once, few, many), or a class if it is expanded.

abundance: once
d_gene: -
j_gene: TRBJ2-2
v_gene: TRBV7-3
CDR3aa: CASSLTRETGELFF
CDR3nt: TGTGCCAGCAGCTTAACGCGCGAGACCGGGGAGCTGTTTTTT

abundance: -
d_gene: -
j_gene: TRBJ1-1
v_gene: TRBV7-3
CDR3aa: CASSLYPGQEAFF
CDR3nt: TGTGCCAGCAGCCTTTACCCGGGACAAGAAGCTTTCTTT

abundance: -
d_gene: -
j_gene: TRBJ1-6
v_gene: TRBV27
CDR3aa: CATRVAYNSPLHF
CDR3nt: TGTGCCACCCGGGTGGCGTATAATTCACCCCTCCACTTT

abundance: -
d_gene: TRBD1
j_gene: TRBJ2-5
v_gene: TRBV24-1
CDR3aa: CATRETGGSETQYF
CDR3nt: TGTGCCACCAGGGAGACAGGGGGCAGTGAGACCCAGTACTTC

abundance: -
d_gene: -
j_gene: TRBJ1-4
v_gene: TRBV6-5
CDR3aa: CASRFGVTGSEKLFF
CDR3nt: TGTGCCAGCAGATTTGGTGTAACAGGGAGTGAAAAACTGTTTTTT

abundance: -
d_gene: -
j_gene: TRBJ1-1
v_gene: TRBV7-6
CDR3aa: CASSLAGGLVEAFF
CDR3nt: TGTGCCAGCAGCTTAGCGGGGGGGCTCGTTGAAGCTTTCTTT

abundance: -
d_gene: TRBD1
j_gene: TRBJ1-6
v_gene: TRBV10-3
CDR3aa: CATQKTNGQGKRSPLHF
CDR3nt: TGTGCCACGCAGAAGACTAACGGACAGGGTAAACGTTCACCCCTCCACTTT

abundance: -
d_gene: -
j_gene: TRBJ1-1
v_gene: TRBV18
CDR3aa: CASYQSRTEAFF
CDR3nt: TGTGCCAGCTACCAATCGAGGACTGAAGCTTTCTTT

abundance: once
d_gene: TRBD1
j_gene: TRBJ2-7
v_gene: TRBV10-1
CDR3aa: CASSGSGQGPEQYF
CDR3nt: TGCGCCAGCAGTGGGTCGGGACAGGGGCCAGAGCAGTACTTC

abundance: -
d_gene: -
j_gene: TRBJ2-4
v_gene: TRBV2
CDR3aa: CASSARQDLKNIQYF
CDR3nt: TGTGCCAGCAGTGCAAGACAGGACCTCAAAAACATTCAGTACTTC

abundance: -
d_gene: -
j_gene: TRBJ1-1
v_gene: TRBV7-2
CDR3aa: CASSSEGFMNTEAFF
CDR3nt: TGTGCCAGCAGCTCGGAGGGGTTCATGAACACTGAAGCTTTCTTT

abundance: -
d_gene: TRBD2
j_gene: TRBJ2-5
v_gene: TRBV3-1/TRBV3-2
CDR3aa: CASNQEFTSGIETQYF
CDR3nt: TGTGCCAGCAACCAAGAGTTTACTAGCGGTATTGAGACCCAGTACTTC

abundance: once
d_gene: -
j_gene: TRBJ1-5
v_gene: TRBV28
CDR3aa: CASRPMGEGLQPQHF
CDR3nt: TGTGCCAGCAGACCAATGGGGGAGGGGCTTCAGCCCCAGCATTTT

abundance: -
d_gene: -
j_gene: TRBJ1-2
v_gene: TRBV6-6
CDR3aa: CASSSRGGSPSNGYTF
CDR3nt: TGTGCCAGCAGTTCTCGTGGAGGGTCCCCCTCAAATGGCTACACCTTC

abundance: once
d_gene: -
j_gene: TRBJ2-6
v_gene: TRBV19
CDR3aa: CASSLLTGPMAGANVLTF
CDR3nt: TGTGCCAGTAGTCTGCTGACAGGTCCCATGGCTGGGGCCAACGTCCTGACTTTC

abundance: few
d_gene: -
j_gene: TRBJ1-1
v_gene: TRBV5-8
CDR3aa: CASSVTGIGTEAFF
CDR3nt: TGTGCCAGCAGCGTAACAGGGATCGGCACTGAAGCTTTCTTT

abundance: -
d_gene: -
j_gene: TRBJ1-5
v_gene: TRBV5-1
CDR3aa: CASSSGADQPQHF
CDR3nt: TGCGCCAGCAGCTCAGGGGCCGATCAGCCCCAGCATTTT

abundance: -
d_gene: -
j_gene: TRBJ2-2
v_gene: TRBV2
CDR3aa: CASSEARPGELFF
CDR3nt: TGTGCCAGCAGTGAAGCGCGTCCCGGGGAGCTGTTTTTT

abundance: few
d_gene: TRBD2
j_gene: TRBJ2-1
v_gene: TRBV9
CDR3aa: CASSAQTSDNEQFF
CDR3nt: TGTGCCAGCAGCGCTCAGACTAGCGACAATGAGCAGTTCTTC

abundance: once
d_gene: -
j_gene: TRBJ1-6
v_gene: TRBV2
CDR3aa: CASIAGVSSYNSPLHF
CDR3nt: TGTGCCAGCATCGCAGGGGTCAGCTCCTATAATTCACCCCTCCACTTT

abundance: -
d_gene: -
j_gene: TRBJ1-3
v_gene: TRBV7-7
CDR3aa: CASSDLIAEADAGNTIYF
CDR3nt: TGTGCTAGCAGCGACCTGATAGCGGAAGCAGATGCTGGAAACACCATATATTTT

abundance: -
d_gene: -
j_gene: TRBJ2-5
v_gene: TRBV14
CDR3aa: CASSQVWAAQETQYF
CDR3nt: TGTGCCAGCAGCCAAGTCTGGGCAGCACAAGAGACCCAGTACTTC

abundance: -
d_gene: TRBD2
j_gene: TRBJ2-1
v_gene: TRBV28
CDR3aa: CASSFLSGRAYNEQFF
CDR3nt: TGTGCCAGCAGTTTCCTAAGCGGGAGGGCCTACAATGAGCAGTTCTTC

abundance: -
d_gene: -
j_gene: TRBJ1-2
v_gene: TRBV4-1
CDR3aa: CASSQGSGQRIYGYTF
CDR3nt: TGCGCCAGCAGCCAAGGGTCGGGACAAAGAATATATGGCTACACCTTC

abundance: -
d_gene: -
j_gene: TRBJ2-1
v_gene: TRBV5-1
CDR3aa: CASSGGNEQFF
CDR3nt: TGCGCCAGCTCCGGTGGCAATGAGCAGTTCTTC

abundance: -
d_gene: -
j_gene: TRBJ1-4
v_gene: TRBV19
CDR3aa: CASSIARMTNEKLFF
CDR3nt: TGTGCCAGTAGTATAGCGCGGATGACTAATGAAAAACTGTTTTTT